This T cell receptor (beta chain) was found in a study of T cells after yellow fever vaccination. After removal of 3 bases from V and 8 bases from J, the junction contained 9 bases not matched to a gene. From germline, CDR1 is SGHAT and CDR2 FQNNGV. The CDR3 runs to 14 residues. MiXCR was run by TCRdb on the 5' RACE reads, yielding one entry per CDR3 protein. The data contain roughly 320,000 distinct CDR3 sequences, roughly a tenth of them seen just once; the ten biggest clones take up about 3.5%. Study findings and constraints: Some clonotypes were seen in both the CD4 and the CD8 compartments. These made up a small share and likely arose from convergent recombination. Abundant bulk-derived clonotypes could contaminate FACS-sorted repertoires.

Comment on this clonotype: Its specificity is unknown.

This clonotype was sampled from a man between 18 and 29 years old who received the YFV17D yellow fever vaccine. The chain uses TRBV11-2 and TRBJ1-2; 7 positions match TRBD1. The specimen comprised CD4+ T cells sorted from PBMCs, sampled 45 days after the yellow fever booster vaccination. The CDR3 DNA sequence: TGTGCCAGCAGCTTGGTACAGGGGTATGGGGGCTACACCTTC. This translates into CASSLVQGYGGYTF.